This T cell receptor beta chain was profiled in a study of blood T cell repertoires in COVID-19. Across the study: Collection of acute and convalescent COVID-19 samples took place in the United States, Italy and Spain. Nucleic acid was either cDNA or gDNA, and it came from T cells, B-cell-depleted T cells, or PBMCs.

Authors' methods: Reference gene primer amplification gave nucleated cell count estimates. Using immunoSEQ multiplex PCR, the repertoire was profiled, and TCRdb retains in-frame clones only, with some absent. V, J and clone size were drawn from that table, and D and trimming were deduced from the DNA. The table shows 150,000 to 200,000 clones, with roughly 87% occurring only once. Germline V gene data show CDR1 as LGHDT and CDR2 as YNNKEL (reference sequence). Trimming took off 0 bases at V and 4 bases at J, with 12 bases between the two ends. There are 15 residues in the CDR3. The Seattle patients, enrolled during active infection, were followed longitudinally.

The sequence was obtained from a woman aged 60 to 75 with COVID-19, enrolled during active disease. This chain links TRBV3-1 (or the pseudogene TRBV3-2) with TRBJ2-5; D is possibly TRBD2 (6 bases). The material sequenced was peripheral blood. CDR3 DNA sequence: TGTGCCAGCAGCCAAGATCGATCCGGGAGAGAGACCCAGTACTTC. It yields the protein CASSQDRSGRETQYF.